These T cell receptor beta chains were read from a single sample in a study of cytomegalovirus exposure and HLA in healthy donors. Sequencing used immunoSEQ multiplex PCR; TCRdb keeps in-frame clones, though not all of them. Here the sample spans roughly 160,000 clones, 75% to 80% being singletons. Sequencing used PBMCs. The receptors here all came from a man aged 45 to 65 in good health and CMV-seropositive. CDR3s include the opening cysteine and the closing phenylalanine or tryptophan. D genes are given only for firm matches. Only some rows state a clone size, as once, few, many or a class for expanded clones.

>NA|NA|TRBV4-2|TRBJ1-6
CASSQDLAGESPLHF
TGTGCCAGCAGCCAAGATTTGGCAGGGGAATCACCCCTCCACTTT
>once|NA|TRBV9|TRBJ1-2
CASSVAQGFYGYTF
TGTGCCAGCAGCGTAGCACAGGGCTTCTATGGCTACACCTTC
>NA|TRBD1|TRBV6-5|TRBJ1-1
CASSRKQGSAEAFF
TGTGCCAGCAGCCGGAAACAGGGGAGCGCTGAAGCTTTCTTT
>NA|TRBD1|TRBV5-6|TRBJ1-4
CASSLDTGQNNEKLFF
TGTGCCAGCAGCTTGGACACGGGACAGAATAATGAAAAACTGTTTTTT
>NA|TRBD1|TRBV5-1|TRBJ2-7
CASSLAWDRSYEQYF
TGCGCCAGCAGCTTGGCCTGGGACAGGTCCTACGAGCAGTACTTC
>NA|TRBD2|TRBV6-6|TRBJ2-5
CASTRLAGGLQETQYF
TGTGCCAGCACCAGACTAGCGGGGGGGCTCCAAGAGACCCAGTACTTC
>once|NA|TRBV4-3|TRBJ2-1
CASSQGREYNEQFF
TGCGCCAGCAGCCAAGGACGGGAATACAATGAGCAGTTCTTC
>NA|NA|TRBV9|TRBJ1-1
CASSVQTGNTEAFF
TGTGCCAGCAGCGTACAGACAGGGAACACTGAAGCTTTCTTT
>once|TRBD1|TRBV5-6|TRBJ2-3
CASSLGTGGDTQYF
TGTGCCAGCAGCTTGGGGACAGGGGGCGATACGCAGTATTTT
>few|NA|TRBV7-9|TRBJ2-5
CASSPDGGKTQYF
TGTGCCAGCAGCCCCGACGGGGGAAAGACCCAGTACTTC
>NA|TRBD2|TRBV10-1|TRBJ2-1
CASRPGLARDNEQFF
TGCGCCAGCAGGCCGGGACTAGCGCGGGACAATGAGCAGTTCTTC
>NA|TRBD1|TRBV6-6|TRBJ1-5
CASKKQGIGNQPQHF
TGTGCCAGCAAAAAACAGGGGATCGGCAATCAGCCCCAGCATTTT
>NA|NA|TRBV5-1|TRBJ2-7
CASSRNTGNNYEQYF
TGCGCCAGCAGCCGAAATACAGGGAACAACTACGAGCAGTACTTC
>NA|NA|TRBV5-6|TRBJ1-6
CASSLAGNSPLHF
TGTGCCAGCAGCTTGGCGGGTAATTCACCCCTCCACTTT
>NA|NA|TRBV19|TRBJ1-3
CASRPYGTNGNTIYF
TGTGCCAGTAGGCCCTACGGGACAAATGGAAACACCATATATTTT
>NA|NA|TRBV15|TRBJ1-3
CATSSERLDGNTIYF
TGTGCCACCAGCAGCGAGAGGCTTGATGGAAACACCATATATTTT
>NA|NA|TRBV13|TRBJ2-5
CASSLGRSGETQYF
TGTGCCAGCAGCTTAGGCCGATCCGGGGAGACCCAGTACTTC
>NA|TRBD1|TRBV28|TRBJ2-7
CASSLPKGTGGYEQYF
TGTGCCAGCAGTTTACCTAAAGGGACAGGGGGATACGAGCAGTACTTC
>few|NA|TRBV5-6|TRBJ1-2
CASSLGTGSIDYTF
TGTGCCAGCAGCTTGGGAACAGGGTCCATAGACTACACCTTC
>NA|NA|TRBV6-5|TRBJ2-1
CASSYLVPQSYNEQFF
TGTGCCAGCAGTTACCTCGTCCCGCAGTCCTACAATGAGCAGTTCTTC
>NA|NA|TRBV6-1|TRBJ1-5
CASSDPHGNQPQHF
TGTGCCAGCAGTGACCCGCACGGGAATCAGCCCCAGCATTTT
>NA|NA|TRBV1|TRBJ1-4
CTSSLTGGHSLTNEKLFF
TGCACCAGCAGCCTCACGGGGGGCCATTCGTTAACTAATGAAAAACTGTTTTTT
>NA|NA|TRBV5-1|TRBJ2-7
CASSFNRVYEQYF
TGCGCCAGCAGCTTCAACAGGGTCTACGAGCAGTACTTC
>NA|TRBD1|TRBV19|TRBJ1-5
CASSITEGAHNNQPQHF
TGTGCCAGTAGTATAACGGAGGGGGCGCATAACAATCAGCCCCAGCATTTT
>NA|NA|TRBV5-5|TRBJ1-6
CASSPGTISSYNSPLHF
TGTGCCAGCAGCCCAGGGACAATTAGCTCCTATAATTCACCCCTCCACTTT
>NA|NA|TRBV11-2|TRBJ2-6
CASSPTGAGANVLTF
TGTGCCAGCAGCCCGACGGGGGCTGGGGCCAACGTCCTGACTTTC
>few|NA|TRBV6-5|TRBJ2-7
CASSTSRGISYEQYF
TGTGCCAGCAGTACTAGCAGGGGGATCTCCTACGAGCAGTACTTC
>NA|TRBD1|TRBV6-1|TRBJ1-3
CASIRDGQGRTIYF
TGTGCCAGCATTCGAGACGGACAGGGCCGCACCATATATTTT
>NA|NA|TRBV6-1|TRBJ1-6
CASSGTDGDNSPLHF
TGTGCCAGCAGTGGGACAGATGGAGATAATTCACCCCTCCACTTT
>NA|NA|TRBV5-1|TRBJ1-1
CASSLNQGTEAFF
TGCGCCAGCAGCTTAAATCAGGGAACTGAAGCTTTCTTT
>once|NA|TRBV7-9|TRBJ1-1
CSSSLPRTEAFF
TGTTCCAGCAGCTTACCCCGCACTGAAGCTTTCTTT
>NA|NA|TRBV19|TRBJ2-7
CASRGATYEQYF
TGTGCCAGTAGAGGGGCCACCTACGAGCAGTACTTC
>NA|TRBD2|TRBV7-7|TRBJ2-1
CASSLGLASNNEQFF
TGTGCCAGCAGCTTGGGACTAGCGAGCAACAATGAGCAGTTCTTC
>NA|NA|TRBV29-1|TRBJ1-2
CSVLRGASDYTF
TGCAGCGTTCTTAGGGGCGCGAGTGACTACACCTTC
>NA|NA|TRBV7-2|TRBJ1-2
CASSLTRRPNRYTF
TGTGCCAGCAGCTTAACCAGGCGACCAAATCGCTACACCTTC